This T cell receptor beta chain came from a study of control samples from healthy donors and cancer patients. Assay: immunoSEQ multiplex PCR; the TCRdb copy retains only in-frame clones and omits some. There are over 100,000 clones in the sample; around 88% occur only once, and around 3.4% lies in the top ten. CDR3 size: 13 residues. CDR1 MNHNY and CDR2 SVGAGI come from the germline V gene (reference sequence). V was pared by 4 bases and J by 5 bases, with 11 bases between. The specimen was blood. This TCR came from a middle-aged man in good health. The genes are TRBV6-6 and TRBJ1-2, with a possible D match to TRBD1 (5 bases). CDR3 region: CASSSGATYGYTF. DNA for the CDR3: TGTGCCAGCAGTTCCGGGGCGACTTATGGCTACACCTTC.